A single sample is the source of the 18 T cell receptor beta chains below, sequenced in a study of blood T cell repertoires in COVID-19 (TCRdb year 2020). The library was produced with the immunoSEQ multiplex PCR assay. TCRdb re-hosts the immuneACCESS table, in-frame sequences only. Its copies lack some clones; in the studies checked, an unresolved V gene accounts for under half of them, and the cause for the rest is not known. The sample contains about 67,000 clones, 87% of them found a single time. Of the sample, approximately 8.3% is held by the ten largest clones. The specimen sequenced was peripheral blood. The source is a man between 50 and 59 years old with active COVID-19.

This chain links TRBV15 with TRBJ2-7; the D gene is possibly TRBD2 (6 bases). CDR1 and CDR2 from the germline V gene are LNHNV and YYDKDF (reference sequence). Trimming stripped 0 bases from V and 0 bases from J, with 12 bases between. The CDR3 extends over 16 amino acids. The CDR3 protein is CATSRDGGASSYEQYF. Here the CDR3 DNA reads TGTGCCACCAGCAGAGATGGCGGGGCGAGCTCCTACGAGCAGTACTTC.

The rearrangement links TRBV7-3 to TRBJ2-5; TRBD2 matches at 13 bases. J lost 2 bases, V lost 5 bases, and 5 bases had no gene match. CDR1 is SGHTA, CDR2 FQGTGA, per germline. The CDR3 totals 16 residues. The chain's CDR3 is CASSQGGLAGQETQYF. Here the CDR3 DNA reads TGTGCCAGCAGCCAGGGGGGACTAGCGGGACAAGAGACCCAGTACTTC.

V usage is TRBV6-5 and J usage is TRBJ1-6; D not certain. Trimming removed 6 bases at V and 14 bases at J, with 17 bases between. Germline V gene lookup returns CDR1 MNHEY and CDR2 SVGAGI. This CDR3 region has 13 residues. The CDR3 DNA reads TGTGCCAGCAGCCCCGGTGGGAGGGTATCCCTCCACTTT. It is translated as CASSPGGRVSLHF.

This chain connects TRBV6-5 to TRBJ1-1, with 8 bases aligning to TRBD1. The CDR3 extends over 15 amino acids. Germline assignment: CDR1 MNHEY and CDR2 SVGAGI. V lost 6 bases to trimming and J lost 4 bases; unmatched junction nucleotides: 10. The CDR3 protein is CASRHPGQVVTEAFF. The DNA of the CDR3 is TGTGCCAGCAGGCATCCGGGACAGGTCGTCACTGAAGCTTTCTTT.

V gene TRBV30 combines with J gene TRBJ1-3; the D gene is possibly TRBD1 (5 bases). The CDR3 covers 15 residues. Germline V lookup: CDR1 GTSNPN, CDR2 SVGIG (reference sequence). Trimming stripped 5 bases from V and 0 bases from J, with 14 bases between. CDR3 loop: CAWSPGGNSGNTIYF. DNA for the CDR3: TGTGCCTGGTCCCCGGGGGGAAACTCTGGAAACACCATATATTTT.

V gene TRBV28 combines with J gene TRBJ1-5, with D tentatively TRBD1 (5 bases). Trimming shortened V by 8 bases and J by 2 bases, and 22 bases separated the two germline ends. The CDR3 spans 17 residues. The germline CDR1 and CDR2 sequences are MDHEN and SYDVKM. Here the CDR3 reads CASGNPGRGAGNQPQHF. In DNA form, the CDR3 reads TGTGCCAGCGGCAACCCCGGGAGAGGGGCGGGCAATCAGCCCCAGCATTTT. Looking up the rest from reference TRBV28 and TRBJ1-5 gives the full variable domain: DVKVTQSSRYLVKRTGEKVFLECVQDMDHENMFWYRQDPGLGLRLIYFSYDVKMKEKGDIPEGYSVSREKKERFSLILESASTNQTSMYLCASGNPGRGAGNQPQHFGDGTRLSIL.

The chain joins TRBV5-6 to TRBJ2-7, with TRBD1 identical over 9 bases. The junction had 0 bases not matched to a gene; V was cut back by 0 bases and J by 2 bases. Germline V gives CDR1 SGHDT, CDR2 YYEEEE. This CDR3 spans 14 amino acids. The CDR3 here is CASSLGDRAYEQYF. For the CDR3, the DNA is TGTGCCAGCAGCTTGGGGGACAGGGCCTACGAGCAGTACTTC. Together with reference TRBV5-6 and TRBJ2-7, the CDR3 gives the full variable domain: DAGVTQSPTHLIKTRGQQVTLRCSPKSGHDTVSWYQQALGQGPQFIFQYYEEEERQRGNFPDRFSGHQFPNYSSELNVNALLLGDSALYLCASSLGDRAYEQYFGPGTRLTVT.

V usage is TRBV7-2 and J usage is TRBJ1-3, with unresolved D. Looked up from germline, CDR1 is SGHTA and CDR2 is FQGNSA. Trimming shortened V by 5 bases and J by 0 bases, and 14 bases separated the two germline ends. CDR3 length: 16 amino acids. CDR3 nucleotide sequence: TGTGCCAGCAGCGCGTCACAGTTAACCTCTGGAAACACCATATATTTT. This codes for CASSASQLTSGNTIYF.

The genes are TRBV7-2 and TRBJ2-1; TRBD1 aligns across 8 bases. The V gene end was trimmed by 5 bases and the J gene end by 7 bases; junction bases not matched to a gene: 10. Germline V lookup: CDR1 SGHTA, CDR2 FQGNSA. This CDR3 region has 15 residues. CDR3 bases: TGTGCCAGCAGCCCGCAGGGACAGGTACGGAATGAGCAGTTCTTC. Translating gives CASSPQGQVRNEQFF.

A few counts support this clone. The chain employs TRBV19 and TRBJ2-1, with 7 nucleotides matching TRBD2. After removal of 1 base from V and 9 bases from J, the junction contained 6 bases not matched to a gene. The germline V gene encodes CDR1 LNHDA and CDR2 SQIVND (reference sequence). CDR3 size: 14 residues. CDR3 region: CASSIGLAGFEQFF. CDR3 DNA sequence: TGTGCCAGTAGTATAGGTTTAGCGGGCTTTGAGCAGTTCTTC.

The CDR3 nucleotides read TGTGCCAGCAGTTACGTAGCGGGAGGGACAGACGAGCAGTACTTC. Translation gives CASSYVAGGTDEQYF. This sequence joins TRBV6-2 or TRBV6-3 and TRBJ2-7, with TRBD2 matching 11 bases. The CDR3 has 15 residues. CDR1 and CDR2 (germline): MNHEY, SVGEGT. V lost 2 bases, J lost 5 bases, and 5 bases stayed unmatched.

This sequence joins TRBV11-2 and TRBJ2-7, with D perhaps TRBD2 (5 bases). Germline-derived CDR1 and CDR2 are SGHAT and FQNNGV. The germline V and J ends were trimmed by 6 bases and 0 bases, with 9 bases remaining between them. CDR3 length: 13 residues. The CDR3, as DNA: TGTGCCAGCAGGGGTGCGGGCTCCTACGAGCAGTACTTC. It translates to CASRGAGSYEQYF.

The chain carries TRBV28 and TRBJ2-5, with D tentatively TRBD1 (7 bases). V shed 2 bases and J shed 5 bases, with 12 bases lying between them. Germline assignment: CDR1 MDHEN and CDR2 SYDVKM. CDR3 length: 14 amino acids. CDR3 in amino acids: CASSLEGAGETQYF. The CDR3 DNA sequence: TGTGCCAGCAGTTTAGAGGGGGCGGGGGAGACCCAGTACTTC.

The rearrangement uses TRBV12-3 or TRBV12-4 and TRBJ2-7, with D unresolved. The V end was cut by 6 bases, the J end by 2 bases, with 11 bases between. This CDR3 spans 13 amino acids. The CDR3 sequence is CASRPLTTYEQYF. The CDR3 coding sequence is TGTGCCAGCAGACCCTTAACTACCTACGAGCAGTACTTC.

The chain has TRBV11-2 and TRBJ1-1; no clear D. With 1 base removed from V and 3 bases from J, the gap between germline ends came to 6 bases. From germline, CDR1 is SGHAT and CDR2 FQNNGV. The CDR3 spans 13 residues. The DNA of the CDR3 is TGTGCCAGCAGCTTAGTCTCCGACACTGAAGCTTTCTTT. Its protein product is CASSLVSDTEAFF.

This clone has a single count. This chain uses TRBV6-5 with TRBJ1-4, with 7 bases aligning to TRBD1. This CDR3 is 14 amino acids long. V was clipped by 6 bases and J by 8 bases; unmatched bases: 9. Germline V gene data show CDR1 as MNHEY and CDR2 as SVGAGI. CDR3 protein: CASSVTGVGEKLFF. The CDR3 nucleotides read TGTGCCAGCAGCGTCACAGGGGTTGGAGAAAAACTGTTTTTT.

V and J are TRBV6-2 or TRBV6-3 and TRBJ1-3; possibly TRBD1 for D (5 bases). This CDR3 comprises 13 residues. Germline V gives CDR1 MNHEY, CDR2 SVGEGT. V lost 6 bases and J lost 9, with 15 bases in between. This CDR3 reads CASSQRAGGTIYF. The CDR3 DNA sequence: TGTGCCAGCAGCCAACGGGCGGGGGGCACCATATATTTT.

This chain links TRBV6-5 with TRBJ1-2; tentative D call: TRBD1 (6 bases). CDR3 length: 13 residues. V was shortened by 3 bases and J by 4 bases, with 9 bases between the two germline ends. Germline V CDR1 and CDR2: MNHEY, SVGAGI. CDR3 bases: TGTGCCAGCAGTTATAACAGGGCCTATGGCTACACCTTC. Translation gives CASSYNRAYGYTF.